This passage covers 20 T cell receptor beta chains from one sample sequenced in a study of blood T cell repertoires in COVID-19. Sequencing was performed with immunoSEQ multiplex PCR; in TCRdb, only in-frame clones are kept and a portion is missing. Of 85,000 to 100,000 clones in the sample, 90% are singletons; the top ten hold 1.7%. Sample: peripheral blood. The origin of the receptors is a man between 60 and 75 years old with acute or convalescent COVID-19.

The chain recombines TRBV5-4 with TRBJ1-2; 8 positions match TRBD1. Germline assignment: CDR1 SGHNT and CDR2 YYREEE (reference sequence). With 2 bases clipped from V and 7 bases from J, the junction kept 7 bases outside the gene matches. The CDR3 is 14 residues long. The CDR3 sequence: CASSFVGQGRGYTF. Written as DNA, the CDR3 is TGTGCCAGCAGCTTTGTCGGACAGGGACGTGGCTACACCTTC.

This chain joins TRBV5-6 and TRBJ1-1, with TRBD1 as a possible D gene (5 bases). Germline-derived CDR1 and CDR2 are SGHDT and YYEEEE. The CDR3 has 19 amino acids. V was shortened by 0 bases and J by 0 bases, with 21 bases between the two germline ends. Here the CDR3 reads CASSLVVGGQGLMNTEAFF. The CDR3 DNA reads TGTGCCAGCAGCTTGGTTGTGGGTGGGCAGGGTTTAATGAACACTGAAGCTTTCTTT.

The chain employs TRBV10-1 and TRBJ1-1; the D gene is possibly TRBD1 (5 bases). The V end was cut by 0 bases, the J end by 4 bases, with 6 bases between. The CDR3 sequence is 13 residues long. Per the germline V gene, CDR1 is WNHNN and CDR2 is SYGVQD (reference sequence). CDR3 sequence (DNA): TGCGCCAGCAGTGAGTCGGGGGGCACTGAAGCTTTCTTT. The encoded protein is CASSESGGTEAFF.

The gene calls are TRBV6-1 and TRBJ2-2, with TRBD1 as a possible D gene (6 bases). V was clipped by 6 bases and J by 4 bases, with 18 bases between them. CDR1 and CDR2 (germline): MNHNS, SASEGT. The CDR3 is 16 residues long. The CDR3 DNA sequence: TGTGCCAGCAGGGAACAGGGTTTATTAGGCACCGGGGAGCTGTTTTTT. Translating gives CASREQGLLGTGELFF.

This chain joins TRBV28 and TRBJ1-2; 11 bases match TRBD1. Germline CDR1 reads MDHEN; CDR2 reads SYDVKM. The CDR3 length is 17 residues. V dropped 10 bases and J dropped 0; count of bases not matched to a gene: 13. The CDR3 DNA is TGTGCCACCGACGCCCCGGGACAGGGGGAGCCTAACTATGGCTACACCTTC. This gives the protein CATDAPGQGEPNYGYTF.

The V and J genes are TRBV13 and TRBJ2-7, with TRBD1 matching 8 bases. V lost 4 bases and J lost 3; bases outside the gene matches: 5. The germline CDR1 and CDR2 sequences are PRHDT and FYEKMQ (reference sequence). The CDR3 is made up of 14 amino acids. The CDR3 coding sequence is TGTGCCAGCAGCTCCGGGACAGGCGGCTACGAGCAGTACGTC. Translating it yields CASSSGTGGYEQYV.

In DNA, the CDR3 is TGTGCCAGCAGCTTTGGACAGTCATATAGCAATCAGCCCCAGCATTTT. Translating gives CASSFGQSYSNQPQHF. The genes are TRBV7-9 and TRBJ1-5; possible D gene TRBD1, 6 bases. With 3 bases removed from V and 0 bases from J, the gap between germline ends came to 12 bases. The length of the CDR3 is 16 residues. Germline loops: CDR1 SEHNR, CDR2 FQNEAQ (reference sequence).

The chain recombines TRBV6-1 with TRBJ1-5; no firm D call. V lost 0 bases and J 1 base, leaving 10 bases between the germline ends. The germline CDR1 and CDR2 sequences are MNHNS and SASEGT. This CDR3 contains 16 residues. CDR3 bases: TGTGCCAGCAGTGAAGCTACAATTTTAAGCAATCAGCCCCAGCATTTT. Encoded protein: CASSEATILSNQPQHF.

The V gene is TRBV2, the J gene TRBJ1-3; D call uncertain. In germline, CDR1 is SNHLY, CDR2 FYNNEI. This CDR3 spans 19 amino acids. Trimming pared 2 bases from V and 0 bases from J, leaving 20 bases between. CDR3 DNA: TGTGCCAGCAGTGAAAGGAGGGCGACAAACCGACTCTCTGGAAACACCATATATTTT. It codes for CASSERRATNRLSGNTIYF. The entire variable domain, with the rest obtained from reference TRBV2 and TRBJ1-3, is as follows: EPEVTQTPSHQVTQMGQEVILRCVPISNHLYFYWYRQILGQKVEFLVSFYNNEISEKSEIFDDQFSVERPDGSNFTLKIRSTKLEDSAMYFCASSERRATNRLSGNTIYFGEGSWLTVV.

The rearrangement joins TRBV28 to TRBJ1-2; tentatively, D is TRBD1 (5 bases). CDR3 length equals 15 residues. Germline V gives CDR1 MDHEN, CDR2 SYDVKM. Trimming stripped 3 bases from V and 8 bases from J, with 19 bases between. CDR3 loop: CASSLGLKVFRGYTF. The CDR3 nucleotides are TGTGCCAGCAGTTTGGGACTGAAGGTCTTTCGGGGCTACACCTTC.

This clone was recorded once. The chain recombines TRBV2 with TRBJ1-2; D is possibly TRBD1 (6 bases). CDR1 and CDR2 from the germline V gene are SNHLY and FYNNEI. The V end lost 2 bases, the J end lost 5 bases, and 12 bases lay between the germline ends. The CDR3 length is 14 residues. The CDR3 here is CASSENRADYGYTF. In DNA, the CDR3 is TGTGCCAGCAGTGAAAACAGGGCGGATTATGGCTACACCTTC.

This chain uses TRBV7-9 with TRBJ1-2; D uncertain. Trimming took 5 bases from V and 2 from J, leaving 15 bases between them. This CDR3 is 15 amino acids long. Germline CDR1 is SEHNR and CDR2 is FQNEAQ (reference sequence). The CDR3 nucleotides are TGTGCCAGCAGCGCAATACGCGGCTCCAACTATGGCTACACCTTC. Its translation: CASSAIRGSNYGYTF.

The CDR3 reads CASSAPRDSSYEQYF. Written as DNA, the CDR3 is TGTGCCAGTTCCGCCCCCCGGGACAGCTCCTACGAGCAGTACTTC. The chain is built from TRBV19 and TRBJ2-7; 7 nucleotides match TRBD1. Germline CDR1 reads LNHDA; CDR2 reads SQIVND (reference sequence). The trim removed 8 bases at V and 0 bases at J, leaving 10 bases unmatched. This CDR3 has 15 amino acids.

The chain uses TRBV7-2 and TRBJ1-1, with no clear D. V was pared by 1 base and J by 0 bases, with 9 bases between. Germline CDR1 reads SGHTA; CDR2 reads FQGNSA. CDR3 length: 15 residues. The CDR3 reads CASSLGAQMNTEAFF. CDR3 sequence (DNA): TGTGCCAGCAGCTTAGGGGCCCAAATGAACACTGAAGCTTTCTTT. Using reference TRBV7-2 and TRBJ1-1 for the parts outside the CDR3, the full variable domain is GAGVSQSPSNKVTEKGKDVELRCDPISGHTALYWYRQSLGQGLEFLIYFQGNSAPDKSGLPSDRFSAERTGGSVSTLTIQRTQQEDSAVYLCASSLGAQMNTEAFFGQGTRLTVV.

The chain carries TRBV6-5 and TRBJ1-3; tentatively, D is TRBD1 (6 bases). Germline V gene lookup returns CDR1 MNHEY and CDR2 SVGAGI. Trimming cost V 4 bases and J 2 bases, with 12 bases left between them. There are 15 residues in the CDR3. The CDR3 DNA reads TGTGCCAGCAGTTTGACAGGAACCGCTGGAAACACCATATATTTT. It codes for CASSLTGTAGNTIYF.

V is TRBV15 and J is TRBJ1-5; TRBD1 might be the D (5 bases). Trimming cost V 3 bases and J 3 bases, with 6 bases left between them. The germline gives CDR1 LNHNV, CDR2 YYDKDF (reference sequence). The CDR3 spans 13 residues. In DNA form, the CDR3 reads TGTGCCACCAGCAGGGGGCCCAATCAGCCCCAGCATTTT. This encodes CATSRGPNQPQHF.

The genes are TRBV10-2 and TRBJ2-2; 12 bases are shared with TRBD1. The CDR3 sequence is 16 residues long. Losses at the gene ends were 3 bases for V and 4 bases for J; bases not matched to a gene: 3. Germline V CDR1 and CDR2: WSHSY, SAAADI. The CDR3: CASSEMGQGATGELFF. CDR3 sequence (DNA): TGCGCCAGCAGTGAAATGGGACAGGGGGCCACCGGGGAGCTGTTTTTT.

The rearrangement links TRBV3-1 (or the pseudogene TRBV3-2) to TRBJ2-3; 9 nucleotides match TRBD2. V gave up 3 bases and J gave up 6 bases; unmatched junction bases: 7. Germline-derived CDR1 and CDR2 are LGHDT and YNNKEL (reference sequence). The CDR3 consists of 15 residues. This chain's CDR3 is CASSQQAGGPDTQYF. The CDR3, as DNA: TGTGCCAGCAGCCAGCAAGCGGGGGGCCCCGATACGCAGTATTTT.

V gene TRBV11-2 combines with J gene TRBJ1-4, with TRBD1 matching 7 bases. CDR3 size: 18 residues. The germline V gene encodes CDR1 SGHAT and CDR2 FQNNGV. V lost 6 bases and J lost 2; bases outside the gene matches: 15. CDR3 region: CASSRTPGGISTNEKLFF. CDR3 coding DNA: TGTGCCAGCAGTCGAACTCCAGGGGGTATCAGTACTAATGAAAAACTGTTTTTT.

The V and J genes are TRBV2 and TRBJ2-3; TRBD2 agrees at 7 bases. Trimming cost V 4 bases and J 2 bases; bases outside gene matches: 6. CDR3 length equals 15 residues. Germline V gives CDR1 SNHLY, CDR2 FYNNEI. Written as DNA, the CDR3 is TGTGCCAGCAGTGGGCGGCGGGGGATCACAGATACGCAGTATTTT. This gives the protein CASSGRRGITDTQYF.